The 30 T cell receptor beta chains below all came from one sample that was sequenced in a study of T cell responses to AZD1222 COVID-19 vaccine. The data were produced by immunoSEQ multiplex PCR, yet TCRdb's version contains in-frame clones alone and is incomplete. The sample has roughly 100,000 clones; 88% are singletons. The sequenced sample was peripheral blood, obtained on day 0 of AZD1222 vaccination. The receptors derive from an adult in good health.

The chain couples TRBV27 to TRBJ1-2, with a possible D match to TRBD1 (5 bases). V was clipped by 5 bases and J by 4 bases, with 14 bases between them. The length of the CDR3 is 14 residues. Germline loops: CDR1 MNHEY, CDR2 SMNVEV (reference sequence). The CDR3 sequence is CASSRQGVRYGYTF. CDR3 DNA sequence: TGTGCCAGCAGTCGGCAGGGCGTTCGCTATGGCTACACCTTC.

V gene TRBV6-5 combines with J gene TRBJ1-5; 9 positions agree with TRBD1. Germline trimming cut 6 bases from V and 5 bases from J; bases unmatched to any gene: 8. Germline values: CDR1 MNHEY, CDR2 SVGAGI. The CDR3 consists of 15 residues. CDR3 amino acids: CASRPAQGAHQPQHF. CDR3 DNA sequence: TGTGCCAGCAGACCCGCACAGGGGGCCCATCAGCCCCAGCATTTT.

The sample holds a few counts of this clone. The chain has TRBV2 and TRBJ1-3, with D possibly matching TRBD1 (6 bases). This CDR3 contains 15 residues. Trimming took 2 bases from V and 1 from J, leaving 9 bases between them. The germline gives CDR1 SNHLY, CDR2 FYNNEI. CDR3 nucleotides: TGTGCCAGCAGTGAATGGCAGGGGTCTGGAAACACCATATATTTT. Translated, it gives CASSEWQGSGNTIYF.

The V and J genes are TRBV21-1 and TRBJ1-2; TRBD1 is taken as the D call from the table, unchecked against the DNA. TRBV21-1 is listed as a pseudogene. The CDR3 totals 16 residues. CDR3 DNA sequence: TGTGCCAGCAGCAAAGTCGAGGGGGCGTTCGACTATGGCTACACCTTC. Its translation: CASSKVEGAFDYGYTF.

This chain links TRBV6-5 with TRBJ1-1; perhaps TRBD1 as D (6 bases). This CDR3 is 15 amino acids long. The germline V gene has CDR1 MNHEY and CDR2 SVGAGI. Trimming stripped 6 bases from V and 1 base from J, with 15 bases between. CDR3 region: CASSSFGQPNTEAFF. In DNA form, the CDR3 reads TGTGCCAGCAGCTCTTTCGGACAGCCGAACACTGAAGCTTTCTTT.

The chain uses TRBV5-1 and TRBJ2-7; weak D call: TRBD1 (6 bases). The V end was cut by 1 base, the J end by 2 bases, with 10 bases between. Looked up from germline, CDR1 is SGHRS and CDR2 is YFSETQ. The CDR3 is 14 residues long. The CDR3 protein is CASSLYAGAYEQYF. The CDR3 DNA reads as TGCGCCAGCAGCTTGTATGCAGGGGCCTACGAGCAGTACTTC.

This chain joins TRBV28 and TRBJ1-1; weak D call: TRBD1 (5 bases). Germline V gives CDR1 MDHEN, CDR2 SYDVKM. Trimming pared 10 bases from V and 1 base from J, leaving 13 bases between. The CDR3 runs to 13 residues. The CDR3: CATLLGGNTEAFF. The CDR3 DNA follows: TGTGCCACCCTCCTGGGGGGGAACACTGAAGCTTTCTTT.

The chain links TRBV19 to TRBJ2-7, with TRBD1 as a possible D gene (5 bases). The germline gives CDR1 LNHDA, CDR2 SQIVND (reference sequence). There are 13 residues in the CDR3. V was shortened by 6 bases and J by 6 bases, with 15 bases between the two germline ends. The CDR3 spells CASSPPDRREQYF. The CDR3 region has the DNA TGTGCCAGTAGCCCACCCGACAGACGCGAGCAGTACTTC.

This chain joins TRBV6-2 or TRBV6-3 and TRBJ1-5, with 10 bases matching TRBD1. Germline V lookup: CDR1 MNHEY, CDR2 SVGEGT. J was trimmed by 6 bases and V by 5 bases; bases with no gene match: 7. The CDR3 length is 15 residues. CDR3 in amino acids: CASSRPGQGTQPQHF. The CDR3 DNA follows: TGTGCCAGCAGTAGACCGGGACAGGGGACTCAGCCCCAGCATTTT.

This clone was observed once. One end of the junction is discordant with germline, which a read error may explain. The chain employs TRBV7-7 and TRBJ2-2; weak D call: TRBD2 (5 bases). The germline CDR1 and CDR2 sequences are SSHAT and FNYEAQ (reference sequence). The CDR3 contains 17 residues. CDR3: CASSPHSAGPNTGELFF. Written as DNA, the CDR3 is TGTGCTAGCAGCCCCCACTCGGCGGGCCCGAACACCGGGGAGCTGTTTTTT.

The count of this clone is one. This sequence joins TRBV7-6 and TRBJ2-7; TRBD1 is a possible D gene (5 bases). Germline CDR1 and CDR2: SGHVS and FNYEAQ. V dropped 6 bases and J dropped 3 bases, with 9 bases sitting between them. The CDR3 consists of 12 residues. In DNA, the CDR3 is TGTGCCAGCAGAGGCGACAGCTACGAGCAGTACTTC. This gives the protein CASRGDSYEQYF.

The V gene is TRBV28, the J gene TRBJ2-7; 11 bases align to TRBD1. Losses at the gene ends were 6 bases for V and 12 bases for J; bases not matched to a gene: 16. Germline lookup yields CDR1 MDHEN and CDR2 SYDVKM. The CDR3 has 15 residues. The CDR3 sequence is CASRSSGTGGTRGYF. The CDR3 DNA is TGTGCCAGCAGGTCATCCGGGACAGGGGGGACACGGGGGTACTTC.

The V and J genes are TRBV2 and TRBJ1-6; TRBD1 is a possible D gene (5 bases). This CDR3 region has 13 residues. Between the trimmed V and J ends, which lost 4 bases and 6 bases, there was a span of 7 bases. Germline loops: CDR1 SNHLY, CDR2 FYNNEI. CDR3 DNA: TGTGCCAGCAGTGTCCAGGGTAATTCACCCCTCCACTTT. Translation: CASSVQGNSPLHF.

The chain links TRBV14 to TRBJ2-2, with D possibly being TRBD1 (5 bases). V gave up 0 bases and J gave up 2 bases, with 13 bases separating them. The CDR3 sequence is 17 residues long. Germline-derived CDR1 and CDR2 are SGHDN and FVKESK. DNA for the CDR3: TGTGCCAGCAGCCAAGACCAGGGTTTCGTAAACACCGGGGAGCTGTTTTTT. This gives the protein CASSQDQGFVNTGELFF.

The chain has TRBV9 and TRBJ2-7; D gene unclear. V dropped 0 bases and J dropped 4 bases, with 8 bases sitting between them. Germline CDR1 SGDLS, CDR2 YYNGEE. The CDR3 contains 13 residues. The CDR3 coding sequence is TGTGCCAGCAGCGTAGATCCCGTTTACGAGCAGTACTTC. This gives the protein CASSVDPVYEQYF.

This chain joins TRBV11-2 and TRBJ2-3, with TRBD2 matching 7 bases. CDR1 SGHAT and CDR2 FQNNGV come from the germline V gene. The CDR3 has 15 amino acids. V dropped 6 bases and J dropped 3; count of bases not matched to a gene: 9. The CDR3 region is CASSLAGVRTDTQYF. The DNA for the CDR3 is TGTGCCAGCAGTCTCGCGGGAGTACGGACAGATACGCAGTATTTT.

In nucleotides, the CDR3 is TGTGCCAGTAGTATAGATGGACACCCCGCGACAACTAATGAAAAACTGTTTTTT. It codes for CASSIDGHPATTNEKLFF. The V call is TRBV19, the J call TRBJ1-4, with D possibly TRBD1 on 5 matching bases. The CDR3 sequence is 18 residues long. The V end lost 0 bases, the J end lost 0 bases, and 14 bases lay between the germline ends. Germline V gives CDR1 LNHDA, CDR2 SQIVND (reference sequence).

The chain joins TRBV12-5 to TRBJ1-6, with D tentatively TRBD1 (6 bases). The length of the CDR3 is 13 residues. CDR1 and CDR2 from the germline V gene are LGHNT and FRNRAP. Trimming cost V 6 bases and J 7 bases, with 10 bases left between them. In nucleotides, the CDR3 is TGTGCTAGTGGATGGGGGGCGAATTCACCCCTCCACTTT. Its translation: CASGWGANSPLHF.

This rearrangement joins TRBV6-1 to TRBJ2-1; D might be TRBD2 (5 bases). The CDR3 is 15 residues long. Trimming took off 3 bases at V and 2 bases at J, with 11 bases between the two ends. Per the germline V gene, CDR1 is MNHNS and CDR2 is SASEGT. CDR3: CASSEKRSTYNEQFF. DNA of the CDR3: TGTGCCAGCAGTGAGAAGCGGAGCACCTACAATGAGCAGTTCTTC.

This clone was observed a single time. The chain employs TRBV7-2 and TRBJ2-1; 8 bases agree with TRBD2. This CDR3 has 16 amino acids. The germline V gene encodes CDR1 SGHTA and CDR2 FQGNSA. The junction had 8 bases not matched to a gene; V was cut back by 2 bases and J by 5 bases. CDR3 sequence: CASSLLAGTIDNEQFF. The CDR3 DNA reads TGTGCCAGCAGCTTACTAGCGGGTACTATAGACAATGAGCAGTTCTTC.

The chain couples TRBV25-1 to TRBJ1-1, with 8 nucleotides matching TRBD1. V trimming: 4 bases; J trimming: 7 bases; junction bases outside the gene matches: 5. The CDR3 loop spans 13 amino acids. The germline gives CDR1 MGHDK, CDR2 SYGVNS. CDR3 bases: TGTGCCAGCAGTGGACAGGGGTGGGTTGAAGCTTTCTTT. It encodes CASSGQGWVEAFF.

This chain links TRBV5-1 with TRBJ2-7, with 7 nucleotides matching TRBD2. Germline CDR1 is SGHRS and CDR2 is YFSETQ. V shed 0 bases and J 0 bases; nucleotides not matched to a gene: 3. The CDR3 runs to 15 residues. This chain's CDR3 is CASSLDLAASYEQYF. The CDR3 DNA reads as TGCGCCAGCAGCTTGGACCTAGCGGCCTCCTACGAGCAGTACTTC.

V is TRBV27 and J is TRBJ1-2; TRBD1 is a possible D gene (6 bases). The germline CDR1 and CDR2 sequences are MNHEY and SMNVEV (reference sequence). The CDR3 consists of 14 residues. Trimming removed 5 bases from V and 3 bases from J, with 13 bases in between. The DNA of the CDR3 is TGTGCCAGCAGTCCCAGGGGTAGGGACTATGGCTACACCTTC. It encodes CASSPRGRDYGYTF.

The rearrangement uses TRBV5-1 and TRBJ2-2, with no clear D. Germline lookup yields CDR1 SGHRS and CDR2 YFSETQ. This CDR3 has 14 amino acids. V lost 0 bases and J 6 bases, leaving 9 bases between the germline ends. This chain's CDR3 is CASSLDPVPGELFF. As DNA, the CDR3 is TGCGCCAGCAGCTTGGATCCGGTCCCCGGGGAGCTGTTTTTT.

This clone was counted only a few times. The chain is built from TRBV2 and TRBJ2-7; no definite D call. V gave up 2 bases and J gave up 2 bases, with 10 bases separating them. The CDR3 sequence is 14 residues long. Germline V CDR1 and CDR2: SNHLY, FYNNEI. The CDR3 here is CASSELADPYEQYF. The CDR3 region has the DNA TGTGCCAGCAGTGAACTCGCCGACCCCTACGAGCAGTACTTC.

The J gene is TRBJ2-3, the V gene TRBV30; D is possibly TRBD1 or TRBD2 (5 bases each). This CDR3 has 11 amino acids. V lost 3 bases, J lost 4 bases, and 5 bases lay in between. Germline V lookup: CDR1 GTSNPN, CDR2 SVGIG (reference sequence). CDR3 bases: TGTGCCTGGAGGGGGGCAGATACGCAGTATTTT. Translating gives CAWRGADTQYF.

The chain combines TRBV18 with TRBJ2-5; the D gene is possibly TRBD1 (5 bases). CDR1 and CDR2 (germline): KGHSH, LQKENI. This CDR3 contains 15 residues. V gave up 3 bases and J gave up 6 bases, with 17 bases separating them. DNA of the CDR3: TGTGCCAGCTCACCGGACGACAGTGTAAAGAAGACCCAGTACTTC. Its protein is CASSPDDSVKKTQYF.

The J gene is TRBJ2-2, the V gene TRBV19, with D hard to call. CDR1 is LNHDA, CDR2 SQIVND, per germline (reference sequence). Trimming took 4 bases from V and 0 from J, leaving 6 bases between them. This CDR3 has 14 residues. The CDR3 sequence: CASSRDPNTGELFF. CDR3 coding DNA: TGTGCCAGTAGTAGGGATCCGAACACCGGGGAGCTGTTTTTT. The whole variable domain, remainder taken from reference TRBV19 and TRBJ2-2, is DGGITQSPKYLFRKEGQNVTLSCEQNLNHDAMYWYRQDPGQGLRLIYYSQIVNDFQKGDIAEGYSVSREKKESFPLTVTSAQKNPTAFYLCASSRDPNTGELFFGEGSRLTVL.

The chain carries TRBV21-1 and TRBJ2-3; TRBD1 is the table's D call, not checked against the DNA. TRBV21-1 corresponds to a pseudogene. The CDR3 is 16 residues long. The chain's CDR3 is CASSRRLLGLADTQYF. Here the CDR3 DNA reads TGTGCCAGCAGCCGACGCCTCTTGGGGCTGGCAGATACGCAGTATTTT.

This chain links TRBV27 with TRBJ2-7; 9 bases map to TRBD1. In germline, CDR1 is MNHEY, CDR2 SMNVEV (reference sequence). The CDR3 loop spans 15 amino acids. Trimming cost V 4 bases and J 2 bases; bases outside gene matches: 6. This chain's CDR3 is CASSSGDRVPYEQYF. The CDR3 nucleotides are TGTGCCAGCAGTTCAGGGGACAGGGTCCCCTACGAGCAGTACTTC.